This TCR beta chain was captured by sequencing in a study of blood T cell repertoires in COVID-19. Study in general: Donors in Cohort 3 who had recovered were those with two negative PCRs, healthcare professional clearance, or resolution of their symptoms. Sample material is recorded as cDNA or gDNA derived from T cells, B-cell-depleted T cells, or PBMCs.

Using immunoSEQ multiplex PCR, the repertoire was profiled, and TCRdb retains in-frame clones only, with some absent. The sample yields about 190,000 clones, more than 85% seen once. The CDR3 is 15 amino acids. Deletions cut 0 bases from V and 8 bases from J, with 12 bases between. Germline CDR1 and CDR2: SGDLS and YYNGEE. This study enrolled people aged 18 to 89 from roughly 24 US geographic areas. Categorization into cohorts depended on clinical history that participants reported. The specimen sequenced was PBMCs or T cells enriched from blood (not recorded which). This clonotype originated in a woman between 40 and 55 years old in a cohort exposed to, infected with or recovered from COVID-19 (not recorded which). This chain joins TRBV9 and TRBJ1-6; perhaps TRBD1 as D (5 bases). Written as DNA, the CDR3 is TGTGCCAGCAGCGTAGCGAACAGGATCGATTCACCCCTCCACTTT. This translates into CASSVANRIDSPLHF.